These 20 T cell receptor beta chains were all obtained from the same sample, sequenced in a study of OX40 agonist ivuxolimab in advanced cancers. The protocol was immunoSEQ multiplex PCR, while the TCRdb copy is restricted to in-frame clones and leaves out a portion. Here the sample spans roughly 97,000 clones, 86% being singletons. Here the sequenced sample was CD4+ or CD8+ T cells sorted from blood, taken in a trial of the OX40 agonist ivuxolimab. Every receptor here comes from an adult with an advanced solid tumor such as melanoma, head and neck, liver or kidney cancer.

The chain recombines TRBV2 with TRBJ2-5; possibly TRBD2 for D (6 bases). Trimming cost V 5 bases and J 4 bases, with 11 bases left between them. The V gene's germline CDR1 is SNHLY and CDR2 FYNNEI. The CDR3 extends over 13 amino acids. The CDR3 spells CASSMDGGETQYF. The CDR3 DNA follows: TGTGCCAGCAGTATGGACGGGGGAGAGACCCAGTACTTC.

This rearrangement joins TRBV7-3 to TRBJ2-1; D may be TRBD1 or TRBD2 (5 bases each). The V end was cut by 1 base, the J end by 0 bases, with 16 bases between. This CDR3 is built from 18 residues. Germline CDR1 is SGHTA and CDR2 is FQGTGA. The CDR3 reads CASSLRDRGATSYNEQFF. The DNA for the CDR3 is TGTGCCAGCAGCTTAAGGGACCGTGGGGCGACCTCCTACAATGAGCAGTTCTTC.

A note on this clone: An end of the junction differs from the germline gene, which may be a read error. The rearrangement joins TRBV7-7 to TRBJ1-1; 8 nucleotides align to TRBD1. The CDR3 covers 16 residues. Germline loops: CDR1 SSHAT, CDR2 FNYEAQ (reference sequence). The CDR3 protein is CASSLSGGAVDTEAFF. CDR3 coding DNA: TGTGCTAGCAGCTTATCAGGGGGCGCGGTGGACACTGAAGCTTTCTTT.

V usage is TRBV6-6 and J usage is TRBJ2-7, with TRBD2 matching over 9 bases. In germline, CDR1 is MNHNY, CDR2 SVGAGI (reference sequence). The trim removed 4 bases at V and 4 bases at J, leaving 2 bases unmatched. This CDR3 comprises 13 residues. This chain's CDR3 is CASSWAGGYEQYF. Here the CDR3 DNA reads TGTGCCAGCAGTTGGGCGGGAGGGTACGAGCAGTACTTC.

This rearrangement joins TRBV27 to TRBJ2-7, with D possibly TRBD2 on 6 matching bases. There are 13 residues in the CDR3. V was cut by 5 bases and J by 3 bases, with 11 bases left in between. Looked up from germline, CDR1 is MNHEY and CDR2 is SMNVEV (reference sequence). This CDR3 is CASSGTVFYEQYF. The CDR3 coding sequence is TGTGCCAGCAGTGGGACTGTCTTCTACGAGCAGTACTTC.

The chain recombines TRBV5-1 with TRBJ2-1; D possibly corresponds to TRBD2 (6 bases). Germline CDR1 is SGHRS and CDR2 is YFSETQ. Trimming removed 0 bases at V and 6 bases at J, with 16 bases between. This CDR3 comprises 16 residues. The CDR3, as DNA: TGCGCCAGCAGCTTGGGGAGGGTAGCGCTCTCCAATGAGCAGTTCTTC. Encoded protein: CASSLGRVALSNEQFF.

The V gene is TRBV11-3, the J gene TRBJ1-1; D may be TRBD1 (5 bases). The germline V and J ends were trimmed by 5 bases and 1 base, with 8 bases remaining between them. The CDR3 spans 13 residues. CDR1 is SGHNT, CDR2 YENEEA, per germline. In DNA form, the CDR3 reads TGTGCCAGCAGCCCCCAGGGGAACACTGAAGCTTTCTTT. Amino acid sequence: CASSPQGNTEAFF. Variable domain in full (rest from reference TRBV11-3 and TRBJ1-1): EAGVVQSPRYKIIEKKQPVAFWCNPISGHNTLYWYLQNLGQGPELLIRYENEEAVDDSQLPKDRFSAERLKGVDSTLKIQPAELGDSAVYLCASSPQGNTEAFFGQGTRLTVV.

J is TRBJ1-5 and V is TRBV7-3; 7 nucleotides align to TRBD1. The CDR3 consists of 14 residues. Germline V gene lookup returns CDR1 SGHTA and CDR2 FQGTGA. J gave up 2 bases and V 5 bases, and 3 bases lay outside the gene matches. For the CDR3, the DNA is TGTGCCAGCAGCCGACAGGGAGGCAATCAGCCCCAGCATTTT. As protein: CASSRQGGNQPQHF. The full variable domain, completed using reference TRBV7-3 and TRBJ1-5, is GAGVSQTPSNKVTEKGKYVELRCDPISGHTALYWYRQSLGQGPEFLIYFQGTGAADDSGLPNDRFFAVRPEGSVSTLKIQRTERGDSAVYLCASSRQGGNQPQHFGDGTRLSIL.

J is TRBJ1-5 and V is TRBV30; D gene unclear. Germline CDR1 is GTSNPN and CDR2 is SVGIG (reference sequence). The CDR3 is 14 amino acids. V dropped 2 bases and J dropped 5 bases, with 13 bases sitting between them. CDR3: CAWSRTRGYQPQHF. In DNA, the CDR3 is TGTGCCTGGAGTCGGACTAGAGGTTATCAGCCCCAGCATTTT.

The rearrangement uses TRBV5-1 and TRBJ1-2; 7 nucleotides agree with TRBD1. Unmatched junction bases numbered 12, after V lost 8 bases and J lost 8 bases. CDR3 length equals 13 residues. Germline loops: CDR1 SGHRS, CDR2 YFSETQ. CDR3 DNA sequence: TGCGCCAGTCGCGCCGGGACAGAAGGGGGCTACACCTTC. This codes for CASRAGTEGGYTF.

The chain has TRBV19 and TRBJ2-5; TRBD1 agrees at 12 bases. The length of the CDR3 is 16 residues. V lost 7 bases and J lost 4; bases outside the gene matches: 10. Germline V gene sequence: CDR1 LNHDA, CDR2 SQIVND (reference sequence). In DNA, the CDR3 is TGTGCCAGTAAGGCTCGGGACAGGGGGCCAAGAGAGACCCAGTACTTC. Protein: CASKARDRGPRETQYF.

The CDR3 region has the DNA TGTGCCAGCAGCTCGCCCCCCGGGCCCTCTGGAAACACCATATATTTT. Its protein is CASSSPPGPSGNTIYF. The chain couples TRBV7-9 to TRBJ1-3; D remains unclear. The CDR3 covers 16 residues. V lost 4 bases and J lost 0, with 13 bases in between. In germline, CDR1 is SEHNR, CDR2 FQNEAQ (reference sequence).

Concerning this clone: Relative to the germline gene, one junction end is altered; a read error may explain this. The rearrangement uses TRBV5-1 and TRBJ1-4; the D is unclear. CDR1 is SGHRS and CDR2 is YFSETQ in the germline V gene. The CDR3 runs to 15 residues. For the CDR3, the DNA is TGCGCCAGCGGCTTGGCGAGAACGCTTAATGAAAAACTGTTTTTT. As protein: CASGLARTLNEKLFF.

V is TRBV5-1 and J is TRBJ2-3; no clear D. The CDR3 extends over 11 amino acids. The germline V and J ends were trimmed by 1 base and 3 bases, with 0 bases remaining between them. Germline V lookup: CDR1 SGHRS, CDR2 YFSETQ. This chain's CDR3 is CASSLTDTQYF. DNA of the CDR3: TGCGCCAGCAGCTTGACAGATACGCAGTATTTT.

The CDR3 sequence: CASSLGTGTEAFF. The DNA for the CDR3 is TGTGCCAGCAGTTTGGGGACAGGGACTGAAGCTTTCTTT. The genes are TRBV6-5 and TRBJ1-1; 9 positions agree with TRBD1. This CDR3 spans 13 amino acids. With V trimmed by 4 bases and J by 5 bases, 2 bases remained unmatched. CDR1 MNHEY and CDR2 SVGAGI come from the germline V gene.

In DNA, the CDR3 is TGCAGCGTTAGCACAGGGCTAATCACTGAAGCTTTCTTT. The encoded protein is CSVSTGLITEAFF. This chain joins TRBV29-1 and TRBJ1-1; TRBD1 is a possible D gene (6 bases). The CDR3 runs to 13 residues. Germline assignment: CDR1 SQVTM and CDR2 ANQGSEA. V lost 5 bases to trimming and J lost 4 bases, with 14 bases between them.

The V gene is TRBV6-5, the J gene TRBJ2-3, with TRBD2 as a possible D gene (5 bases). Germline assignment: CDR1 MNHEY and CDR2 SVGAGI. Trimming shortened V by 0 bases and J by 14 bases, and 15 bases separated the two germline ends. This CDR3 spans 13 amino acids. This CDR3 reads CASSYSMSGSGYF. The CDR3 DNA sequence: TGTGCCAGCAGTTACTCGATGAGCGGTTCGGGGTATTTT.

This chain uses TRBV5-1 with TRBJ1-1; possibly TRBD1 for D (5 bases). The CDR3 is made up of 14 amino acids. V lost 4 bases, J lost 4 bases, and 14 bases lay in between. In germline, CDR1 is SGHRS, CDR2 YFSETQ. CDR3 nucleotides: TGCGCCAGCAGCCACGGCCAGGGCGGCACTGAAGCTTTCTTT. Translated, it gives CASSHGQGGTEAFF.

V usage is TRBV7-3 and J usage is TRBJ1-2; D is undetermined. There are 11 residues in the CDR3. Germline assignment: CDR1 SGHTA and CDR2 FQGTGA. The V gene lost 8 bases and the J gene lost 12 bases, with 16 bases spanning the gap. The CDR3 is CASWREQSDTF. CDR3 coding DNA: TGTGCCAGCTGGAGGGAACAAAGTGACACCTTC.

CDR3: CASSTQGPLYGYTF. The DNA of the CDR3 is TGTGCCAGTAGTACACAGGGGCCGCTCTATGGCTACACCTTC. This chain links TRBV19 with TRBJ1-2; 7 bases map to TRBD1. Trimming removed 4 bases from V and 4 bases from J; junction bases left unmatched: 6. Germline V gene lookup returns CDR1 LNHDA and CDR2 SQIVND (reference sequence). The CDR3 is 14 amino acids.